This T cell receptor beta chain was captured in a study of beta chain features in type 1 diabetes. Findings and caveats of the study: Lower insertion and higher deletion counts appeared at VDJ junctions in type 1 diabetes patients. Significant though moderate, a shortening of TCRB CDR3s appeared in all four CD4+ subsets of Type 1 diabetes patients. Researchers caution that PCR might favor shorter templates, equally among patients and controls.

Only one heparinised blood draw was taken per donor, and its volume averaged about 120 mL. This clone was counted between two and nine times. Antigen specificity is unknown. Trimming stripped 6 bases from V and 1 base from J, with 13 bases between. The CDR3 extends over 14 amino acids. CDR1 and CDR2 (germline): MNHEY, SMNVEV (reference sequence). Expressed TCRB transcripts were sequenced because the entire RNA isolate underwent reverse transcription. Regulatory, naive and central memory T cell samples averaged roughly 3.5 million reads. Clones were read by immunoSEQ multiplex PCR, and TCRdb kept only the in-frame ones, dropping some. The repertoire holds 550,000 to 850,000 clones, with roughly 13% as singletons.

The chain is built from TRBV27 and TRBJ2-7, with D unresolved. The sequencing sample was made of naive CD4+ T cells from blood. The TCR comes from a man between 18 and 35 years old with type 1 diabetes. CDR3 bases: TGTGCCAGCAGCCCTCGGGCTGAATCCTACGAGCAGTACTTC. This gives the protein CASSPRAESYEQYF.